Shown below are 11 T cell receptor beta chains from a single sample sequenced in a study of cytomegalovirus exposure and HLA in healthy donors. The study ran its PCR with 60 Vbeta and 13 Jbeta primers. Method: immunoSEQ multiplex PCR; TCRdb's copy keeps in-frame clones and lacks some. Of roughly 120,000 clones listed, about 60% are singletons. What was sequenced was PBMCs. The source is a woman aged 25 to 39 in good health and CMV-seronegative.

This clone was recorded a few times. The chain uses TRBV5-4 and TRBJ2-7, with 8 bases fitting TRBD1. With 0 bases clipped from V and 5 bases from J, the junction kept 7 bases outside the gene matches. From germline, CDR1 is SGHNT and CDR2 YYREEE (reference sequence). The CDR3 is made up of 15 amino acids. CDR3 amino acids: CASSLGQGLGDEQYF. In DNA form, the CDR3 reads TGTGCCAGCAGCTTGGGACAGGGGCTAGGAGACGAGCAGTACTTC. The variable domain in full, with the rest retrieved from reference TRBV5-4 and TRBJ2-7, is ETGVTQSPTHLIKTRGQQVTLRCSSQSGHNTVSWYQQALGQGPQFIFQYYREEENGRGNFPPRFSGLQFPNYSSELNVNALELDDSALYLCASSLGQGLGDEQYFGPGTRLTVT.

The CDR3 DNA sequence: TGTGCCAGCAGTTACTCGGGACTCGATATAATCTACGAGCAGTACTTC. As protein: CASSYSGLDIIYEQYF. V usage is TRBV6-5 and J usage is TRBJ2-7; tentative D call: TRBD2 (6 bases). V was trimmed by 0 bases and J by 3 bases, leaving 15 bases between them. Germline V gives CDR1 MNHEY, CDR2 SVGAGI. The CDR3 totals 16 residues.

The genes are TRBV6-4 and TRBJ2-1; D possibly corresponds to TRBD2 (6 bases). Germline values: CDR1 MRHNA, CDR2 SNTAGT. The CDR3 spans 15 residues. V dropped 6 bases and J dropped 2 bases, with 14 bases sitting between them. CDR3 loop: CASRRDQDAYNEQFF. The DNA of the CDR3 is TGTGCCAGCAGGCGGGACCAAGATGCCTACAATGAGCAGTTCTTC.

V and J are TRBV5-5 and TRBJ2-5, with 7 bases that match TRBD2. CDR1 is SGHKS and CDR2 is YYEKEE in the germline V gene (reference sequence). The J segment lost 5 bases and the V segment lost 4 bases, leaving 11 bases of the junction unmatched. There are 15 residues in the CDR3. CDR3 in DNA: TGTGCCAGCAGCCTCATAGCGGGCCCCCGGGAGACCCAGTACTTC. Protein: CASSLIAGPRETQYF.

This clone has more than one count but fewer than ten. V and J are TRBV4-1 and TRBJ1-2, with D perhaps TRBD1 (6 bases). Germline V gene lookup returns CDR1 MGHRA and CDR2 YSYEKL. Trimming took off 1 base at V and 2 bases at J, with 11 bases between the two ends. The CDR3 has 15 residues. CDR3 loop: CASSQGWDKNYGYTF. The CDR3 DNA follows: TGCGCCAGCAGCCAAGGATGGGACAAGAACTATGGCTACACCTTC.

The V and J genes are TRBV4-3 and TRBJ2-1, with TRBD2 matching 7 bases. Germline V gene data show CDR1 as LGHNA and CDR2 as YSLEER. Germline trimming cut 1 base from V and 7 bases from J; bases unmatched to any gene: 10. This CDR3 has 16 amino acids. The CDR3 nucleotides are TGCGCCAGCAGCCAAGTATTAGCGGGCTTAAGGAATGAGCAGTTCTTC. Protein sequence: CASSQVLAGLRNEQFF.

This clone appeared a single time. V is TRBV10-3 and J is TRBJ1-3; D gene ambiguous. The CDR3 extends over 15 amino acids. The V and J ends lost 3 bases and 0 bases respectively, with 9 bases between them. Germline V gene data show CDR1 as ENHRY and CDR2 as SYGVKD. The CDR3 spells CAISESPSSGNTIYF. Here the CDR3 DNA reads TGTGCCATCAGTGAATCCCCCTCCTCTGGAAACACCATATATTTT.

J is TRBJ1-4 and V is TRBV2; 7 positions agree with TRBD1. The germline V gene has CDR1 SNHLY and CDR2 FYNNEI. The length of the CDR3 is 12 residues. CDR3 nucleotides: TGTGCGACCGGGACAGAGAATGAAAAACTGTTTTTT. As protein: CATGTENEKLFF.

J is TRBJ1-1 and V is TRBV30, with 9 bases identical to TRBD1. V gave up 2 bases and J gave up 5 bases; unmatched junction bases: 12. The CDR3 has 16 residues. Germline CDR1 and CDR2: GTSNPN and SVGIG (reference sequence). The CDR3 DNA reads TGTGCCTGGAGTACCACAGGGGGCATGTCGGGGACTGAAGCTTTCTTT. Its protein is CAWSTTGGMSGTEAFF. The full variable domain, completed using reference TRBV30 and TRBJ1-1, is SQTIHQWPATLVQPVGSPLSLECTVEGTSNPNLYWYRQAAGRGLQLLFYSVGIGQISSEVPQNLSASRPQDRQFILSSKKLLLSDSGFYLCAWSTTGGMSGTEAFFGQGTRLTVV.

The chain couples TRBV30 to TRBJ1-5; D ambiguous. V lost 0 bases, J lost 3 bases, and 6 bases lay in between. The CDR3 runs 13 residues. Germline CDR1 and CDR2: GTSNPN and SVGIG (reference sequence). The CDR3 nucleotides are TGTGCCTGGAGTGTACAGTACAATCAGCCCCAGCATTTT. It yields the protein CAWSVQYNQPQHF.

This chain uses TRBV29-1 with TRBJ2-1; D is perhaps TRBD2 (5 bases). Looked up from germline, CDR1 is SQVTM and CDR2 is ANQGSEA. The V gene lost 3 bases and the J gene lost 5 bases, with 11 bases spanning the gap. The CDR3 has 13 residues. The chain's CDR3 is CSVDMLADNEQFF. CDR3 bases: TGCAGCGTTGATATGCTAGCTGACAATGAGCAGTTCTTC.